This T cell receptor (beta chain) stems from a study of beta chain features in type 1 diabetes. About the research overall: Taken together, all samples contributed 90 million to 140 million examined sorted cells. Study results and limitations: Since sequencing was performed on cDNA, cells with high TCR expression could be over-represented.

V lost 0 bases and J lost 0, with 9 bases in between. The germline CDR1 and CDR2 sequences are SGHRS and YFSETQ. The CDR3 sequence is 16 residues long. cDNA synthesis used the whole RNA isolate, giving expressed TCRB sequences. Data came from immunoSEQ multiplex PCR; TCRdb stores just in-frame clones and leaves some out. This table holds about 900,000 clones, roughly 16% found once. Each of the CD4+ naive, central memory, regulatory and stem cell-like memory populations was sorted via CD45RO/CCR7/CD25/CD127/CD95/CD27. This clone has only a few counts. The antigen remains undetermined. The specimen sequenced was naive CD4+ T cells from blood. This clonotype originated in a woman under 30 in good health. The genes are TRBV5-1 and TRBJ2-2, with D uncertain. The CDR3, as DNA: TGCGCCAGCAGCTTGGATGGACCTACGAACACCGGGGAGCTGTTTTTT. This encodes CASSLDGPTNTGELFF.